The next 10 T cell receptor beta chains were all read from a single sample in a study of control samples from healthy donors and cancer patients. The protocol was immunoSEQ multiplex PCR, while the TCRdb copy is restricted to in-frame clones and leaves out a portion. The table has 75,000 to 80,000 clones, approximately 91% seen once. The specimen was PBMCs. These receptor sequences come from a woman aged 45-59 years with colorectal cancer.

The CDR3 loop is CASSLGTSGGLPYEQYV. CDR3 DNA sequence: TGTGCCAGCAGCCTCGGGACTAGCGGGGGCCTTCCCTACGAGCAGTACGTC. The gene calls are TRBV7-8 and TRBJ2-7, with TRBD2 identical over 14 bases. Germline assignment: CDR1 SGHVS and CDR2 FQNEAQ. The CDR3 totals 17 residues. Trimming took 5 bases from V and 2 from J; bases not matched to a gene: 8.

The J gene is TRBJ1-5, the V gene TRBV6-5, with 8 nucleotides matching TRBD1. There are 14 residues in the CDR3. Trimming removed 6 bases from V and 7 bases from J; junction bases left unmatched: 8. From germline, CDR1 is MNHEY and CDR2 SVGAGI. CDR3 residues: CASSSDRGGQPQHF. The DNA of the CDR3 is TGTGCCAGCAGCTCTGACAGGGGAGGGCAGCCCCAGCATTTT.

Only a few counts were recorded for this clone. The rearrangement uses TRBV2 and TRBJ1-1; 7 positions match TRBD1. Germline CDR1 is SNHLY and CDR2 is FYNNEI. Trimming at V came to 6 bases and at J to 1 base, leaving 5 bases not matched to a gene. The CDR3 has 14 amino acids. The CDR3 coding sequence is TGTGCCAGCAGGGGGACAGCTTCGAACACTGAAGCTTTCTTT. Protein: CASRGTASNTEAFF.

The rearrangement uses TRBV12-3 or TRBV12-4 and TRBJ1-2, with unresolved D. This CDR3 is 13 amino acids long. Trimming pared 1 base from V and 11 bases from J, leaving 14 bases between. The CDR3 protein is CASSLGLGLVYTF. The CDR3 DNA is TGTGCCAGCAGTTTAGGGTTGGGTTTGGTTTACACCTTC.

The chain uses TRBV28 and TRBJ1-5; no clear D gene. CDR1 is MDHEN, CDR2 SYDVKM, per germline. V was clipped by 2 bases and J by 3 bases, with 11 bases between them. CDR3 size: 15 residues. The CDR3 coding sequence is TGTGCCAGCAGTTTAGGCGGTAGGGACAATCAGCCCCAGCATTTT. It translates to CASSLGGRDNQPQHF.

The count of this clone is one. The chain couples TRBV6-6 to TRBJ2-7; 9 bases fit TRBD2. CDR3 length: 16 residues. After removal of 2 bases from V and 2 bases from J, the junction contained 7 bases not matched to a gene. Germline values: CDR1 MNHNY, CDR2 SVGAGI (reference sequence). The CDR3 DNA is TGTGCCAGCAGTTACGGTCAGGCGGGGGGGCCCTACGAGCAGTACGTC. Protein: CASSYGQAGGPYEQYV.

The gene calls are TRBV27 and TRBJ2-1, with 8 bases lining up with TRBD2. Germline V lookup: CDR1 MNHEY, CDR2 SMNVEV (reference sequence). The CDR3 has 13 amino acids. Trimming at V came to 6 bases and at J to 3 bases, leaving 1 base not matched to a gene. CDR3 amino acids: CASRLADYNEQFF. The CDR3 region has the DNA TGTGCCAGCAGACTAGCGGACTACAATGAGCAGTTCTTC.

The chain joins TRBV12-3 or TRBV12-4 to TRBJ2-5; TRBD1 might be the D (5 bases). This CDR3 is 12 amino acids long. V lost 2 bases and J 5 bases, leaving 6 bases between the germline ends. CDR3 DNA: TGTGCCAGCAGTTTAAAGGGGGAGACCCAGTACTTC. This gives the protein CASSLKGETQYF.

The chain combines TRBV6-2 or TRBV6-3 with TRBJ1-5, with unresolved D. V was pared by 0 bases and J by 5 bases, with 17 bases between. The length of the CDR3 is 17 residues. Germline V gives CDR1 MNHEY, CDR2 SVGEGT. CDR3 sequence: CASSYSNGRTRDQPQHF. CDR3 nucleotides: TGTGCCAGCAGTTACTCGAATGGTAGGACTAGGGATCAGCCCCAGCATTTT.

The rearrangement uses TRBV3-1 (or the pseudogene TRBV3-2) and TRBJ1-3; 7 bases map to TRBD1. The germline CDR1 and CDR2 sequences are LGHDT and YNNKEL (reference sequence). This CDR3 is built from 17 residues. V shed 3 bases and J 0 bases; nucleotides not matched to a gene: 8. The CDR3 coding sequence is TGTGCCAGCAGCCACCGACAGGGACGGAGCTCTGGAAACACCATATATTTT. It codes for CASSHRQGRSSGNTIYF.